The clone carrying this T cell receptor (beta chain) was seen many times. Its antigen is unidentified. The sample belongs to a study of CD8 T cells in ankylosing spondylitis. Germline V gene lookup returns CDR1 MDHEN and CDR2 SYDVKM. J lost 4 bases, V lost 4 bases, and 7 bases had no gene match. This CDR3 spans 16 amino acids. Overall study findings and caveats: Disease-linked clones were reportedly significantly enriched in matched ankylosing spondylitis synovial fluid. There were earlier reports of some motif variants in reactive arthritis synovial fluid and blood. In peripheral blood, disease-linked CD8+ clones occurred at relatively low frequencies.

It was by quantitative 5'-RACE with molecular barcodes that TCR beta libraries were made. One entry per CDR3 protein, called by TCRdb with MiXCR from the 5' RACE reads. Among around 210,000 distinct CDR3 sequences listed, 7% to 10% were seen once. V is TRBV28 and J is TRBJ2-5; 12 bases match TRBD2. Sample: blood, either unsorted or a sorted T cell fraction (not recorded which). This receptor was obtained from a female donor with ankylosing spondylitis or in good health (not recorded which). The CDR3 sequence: CASSSPLAGGGETQYF. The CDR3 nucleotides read TGTGCCAGCAGTTCCCCACTAGCGGGAGGCGGAGAGACCCAGTACTTC.